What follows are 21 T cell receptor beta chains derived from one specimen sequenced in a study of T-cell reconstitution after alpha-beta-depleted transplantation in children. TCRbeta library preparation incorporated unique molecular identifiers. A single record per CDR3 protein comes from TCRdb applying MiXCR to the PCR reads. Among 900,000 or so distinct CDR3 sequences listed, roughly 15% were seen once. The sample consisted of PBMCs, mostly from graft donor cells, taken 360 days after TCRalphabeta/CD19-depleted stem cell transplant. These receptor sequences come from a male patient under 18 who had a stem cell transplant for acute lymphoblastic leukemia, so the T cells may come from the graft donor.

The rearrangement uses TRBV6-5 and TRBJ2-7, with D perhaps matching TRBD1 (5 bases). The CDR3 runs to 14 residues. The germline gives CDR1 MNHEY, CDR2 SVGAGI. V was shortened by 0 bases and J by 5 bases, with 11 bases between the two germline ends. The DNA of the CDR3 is TGTGCCAGCAGTTACTCCCCGGGCAGGGACGAGCAGTACTTC. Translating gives CASSYSPGRDEQYF.

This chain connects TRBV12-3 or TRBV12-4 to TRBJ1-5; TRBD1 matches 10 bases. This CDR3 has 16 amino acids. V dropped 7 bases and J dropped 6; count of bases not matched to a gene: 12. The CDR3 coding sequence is TGTGCCAGCACCCTGGGGCGACAGGGGGCAGGTCAGCCCCAGCATTTT. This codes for CASTLGRQGAGQPQHF.

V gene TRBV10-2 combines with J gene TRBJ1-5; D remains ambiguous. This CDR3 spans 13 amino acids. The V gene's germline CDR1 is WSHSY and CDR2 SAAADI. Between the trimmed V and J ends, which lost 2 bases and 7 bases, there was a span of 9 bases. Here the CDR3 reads CASSEGPWQPQHF. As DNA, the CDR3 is TGCGCCAGCAGTGAGGGTCCTTGGCAGCCCCAGCATTTT.

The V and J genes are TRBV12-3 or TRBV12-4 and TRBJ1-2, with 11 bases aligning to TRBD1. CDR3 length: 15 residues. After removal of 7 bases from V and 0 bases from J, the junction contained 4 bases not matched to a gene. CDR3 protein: CASKPGQGANYGYTF. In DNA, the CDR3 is TGTGCCAGCAAACCGGGACAGGGGGCTAACTATGGCTACACCTTC.

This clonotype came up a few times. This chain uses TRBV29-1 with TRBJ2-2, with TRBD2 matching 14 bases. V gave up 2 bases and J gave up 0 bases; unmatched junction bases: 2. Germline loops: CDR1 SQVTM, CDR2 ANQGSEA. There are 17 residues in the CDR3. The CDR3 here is CSVERLAGGTNTGELFF. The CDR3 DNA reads TGCAGCGTTGAAAGACTAGCGGGAGGGACGAACACCGGGGAGCTGTTTTTT.

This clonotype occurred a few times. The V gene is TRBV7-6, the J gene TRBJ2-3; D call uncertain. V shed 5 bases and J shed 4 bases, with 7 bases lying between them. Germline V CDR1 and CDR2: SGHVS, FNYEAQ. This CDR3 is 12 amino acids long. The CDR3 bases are TGTGCCAGCAGCCGACCGCCAGATACGCAGTATTTT. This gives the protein CASSRPPDTQYF.

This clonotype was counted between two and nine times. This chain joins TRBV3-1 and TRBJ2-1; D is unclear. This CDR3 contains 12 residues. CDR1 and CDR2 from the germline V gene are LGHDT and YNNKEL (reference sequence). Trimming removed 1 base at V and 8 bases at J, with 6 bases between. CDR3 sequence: CASSQAVHEQFF. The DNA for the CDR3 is TGTGCCAGCAGCCAAGCAGTCCATGAGCAGTTCTTC.

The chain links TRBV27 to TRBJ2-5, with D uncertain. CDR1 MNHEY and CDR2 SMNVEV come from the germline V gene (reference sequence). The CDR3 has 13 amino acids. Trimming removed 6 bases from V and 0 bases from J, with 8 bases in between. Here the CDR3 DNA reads TGTGCCAGCAGGTTCAGGAACCAAGAGACCCAGTACTTC. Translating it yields CASRFRNQETQYF.

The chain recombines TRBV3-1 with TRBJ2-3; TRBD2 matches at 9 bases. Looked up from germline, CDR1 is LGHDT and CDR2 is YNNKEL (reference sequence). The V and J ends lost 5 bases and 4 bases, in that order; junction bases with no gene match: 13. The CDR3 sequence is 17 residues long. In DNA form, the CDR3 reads TGTGCCAGCAGCGATCCCCTCGGGACTAGCAAGGCAGATACGCAGTATTTT. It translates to CASSDPLGTSKADTQYF.

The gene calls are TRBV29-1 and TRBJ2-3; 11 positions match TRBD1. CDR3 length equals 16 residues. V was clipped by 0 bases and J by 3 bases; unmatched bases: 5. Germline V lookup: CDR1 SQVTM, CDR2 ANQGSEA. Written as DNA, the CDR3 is TGCAGCGTTGAAGATCCCGGGACAGGGGGTACAGATACGCAGTATTTT. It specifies CSVEDPGTGGTDTQYF.

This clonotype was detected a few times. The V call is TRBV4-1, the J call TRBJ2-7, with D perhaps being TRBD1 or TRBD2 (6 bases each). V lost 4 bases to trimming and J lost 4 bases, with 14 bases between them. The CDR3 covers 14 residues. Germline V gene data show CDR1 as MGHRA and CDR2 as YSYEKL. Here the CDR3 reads CASSRGTPRYEQYF. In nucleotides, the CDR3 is TGCGCCAGCAGCCGCGGGACACCTCGGTACGAGCAGTACTTC.

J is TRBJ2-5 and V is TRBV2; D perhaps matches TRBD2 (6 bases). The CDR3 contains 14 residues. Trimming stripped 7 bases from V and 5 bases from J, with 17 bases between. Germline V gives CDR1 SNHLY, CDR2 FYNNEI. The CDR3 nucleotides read TGTGCCAGCAACGGACTACTCCTCGGGGAGACCCAGTACTTC. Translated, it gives CASNGLLLGETQYF.

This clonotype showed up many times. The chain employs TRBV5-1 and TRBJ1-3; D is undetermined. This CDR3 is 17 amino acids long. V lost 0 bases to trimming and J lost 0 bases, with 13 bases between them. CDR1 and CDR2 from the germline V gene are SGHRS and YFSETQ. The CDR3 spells CASSLGFTEISGNTIYF. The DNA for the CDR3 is TGCGCCAGCAGCTTGGGATTCACGGAGATCTCTGGAAACACCATATATTTT.

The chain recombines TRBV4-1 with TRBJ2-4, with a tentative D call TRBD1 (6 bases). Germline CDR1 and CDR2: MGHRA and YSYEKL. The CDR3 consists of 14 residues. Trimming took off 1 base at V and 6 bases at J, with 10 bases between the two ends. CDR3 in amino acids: CASSQGRGRNIQYF. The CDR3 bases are TGCGCCAGCAGCCAAGGCAGGGGCCGAAACATTCAGTACTTC.

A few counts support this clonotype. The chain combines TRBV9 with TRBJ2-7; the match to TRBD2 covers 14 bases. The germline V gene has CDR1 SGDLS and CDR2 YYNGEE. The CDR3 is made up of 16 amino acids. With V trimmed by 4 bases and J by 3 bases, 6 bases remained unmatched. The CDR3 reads CASSPEGTSGSYEQYF. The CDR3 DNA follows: TGTGCCAGCAGCCCTGAAGGGACTAGCGGGAGCTACGAGCAGTACTTC.

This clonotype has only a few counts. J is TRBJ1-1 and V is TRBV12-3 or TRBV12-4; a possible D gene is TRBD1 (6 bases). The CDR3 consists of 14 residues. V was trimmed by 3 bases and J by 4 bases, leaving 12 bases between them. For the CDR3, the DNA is TGTGCCAGCAGTTTCCTGGGGGCTTCCACTGAAGCTTTCTTT. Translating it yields CASSFLGASTEAFF.

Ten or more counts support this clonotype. The DNA of the CDR3 is TGTGCCAGCAGTACAACCGGGACTAGCGGCTTGGATGAGCAGTTCTTC. Translating gives CASSTTGTSGLDEQFF. The rearrangement links TRBV5-5 to TRBJ2-1, with TRBD2 matching 11 bases. V dropped 5 bases and J dropped 8; count of bases not matched to a gene: 12. The CDR3 runs 16 residues. Germline lookup yields CDR1 SGHKS and CDR2 YYEKEE (reference sequence).

In nucleotides, the CDR3 is TGCGCCAGCAGCCGTTCTAGCGAGAGTATGTGGGATGAGCAGTTCTTC. It codes for CASSRSSESMWDEQFF. The rearrangement links TRBV5-1 to TRBJ2-1, with D possibly being TRBD2 (6 bases). Between the trimmed V and J ends, which lost 4 bases and 8 bases, there was a span of 22 bases. CDR1 is SGHRS and CDR2 is YFSETQ in the germline V gene. The CDR3 is 16 amino acids.

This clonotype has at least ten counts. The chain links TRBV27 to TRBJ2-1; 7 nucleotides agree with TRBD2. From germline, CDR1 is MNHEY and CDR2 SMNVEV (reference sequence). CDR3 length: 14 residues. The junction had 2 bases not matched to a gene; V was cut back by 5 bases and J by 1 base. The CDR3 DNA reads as TGTGCCAGCAGTCGGACTAGTTCCTACAATGAGCAGTTCTTC. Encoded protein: CASSRTSSYNEQFF.

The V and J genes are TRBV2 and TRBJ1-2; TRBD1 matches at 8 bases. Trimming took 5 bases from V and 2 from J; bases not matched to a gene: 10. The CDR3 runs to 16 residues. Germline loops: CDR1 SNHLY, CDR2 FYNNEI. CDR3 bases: TGTGCCAGCAGTTTCGGGAGGGACAGGACGAACTATGGCTACACCTTC. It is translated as CASSFGRDRTNYGYTF.

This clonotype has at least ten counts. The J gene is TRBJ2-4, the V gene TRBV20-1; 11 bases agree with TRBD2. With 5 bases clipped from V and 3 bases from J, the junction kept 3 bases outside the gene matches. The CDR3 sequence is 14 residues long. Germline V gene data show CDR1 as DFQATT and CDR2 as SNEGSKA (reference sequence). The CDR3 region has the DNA TGCAGTGCTGGGACTAGCGGATACAAAAACATTCAGTACTTC. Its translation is CSAGTSGYKNIQYF.